What follows are 15 T cell receptor beta chains derived from one specimen sequenced in a study of T cell responses to AZD1222 COVID-19 vaccine (dated by TCRdb to 2020 to 2022). The time point label corresponds to: baseline before first vaccination. The protocol used for the library was the immunoSEQ multiplex PCR assay. Imported from immuneACCESS, the table was reduced by TCRdb to in-frame sequences with V and J called. These copies leave out some clones; in studies compared against another copy, an unresolved V gene accounts for under half, and the cause of the remainder is not known. The sample contains around 140,000 clones, roughly 92% of them found a single time. Of the sample, more than 4.5% falls within the top ten clones. The sequences come from peripheral blood, collected on day 0 of AZD1222 vaccination. All receptors derive from an adult in good health.

The chain recombines TRBV3-1 (or the pseudogene TRBV3-2) with TRBJ2-3; no reliable D call. Looked up from germline, CDR1 is LGHDT and CDR2 is YNNKEL (reference sequence). CDR3 size: 15 residues. Trimming stripped 6 bases from V and 0 bases from J, with 13 bases between. In nucleotides, the CDR3 is TGTGCCAGCAGTCGACTCGCATCTAGCACAGATACGCAGTATTTT. Encoded protein: CASSRLASSTDTQYF.

This chain connects TRBV24-1 to TRBJ1-4, with TRBD1 identical over 8 bases. The V segment lost 5 bases and the J segment 8 bases; nucleotides outside the gene matches: 9. Looked up from germline, CDR1 is KGHDR and CDR2 is SFDVKD. The CDR3 extends over 15 amino acids. The CDR3 nucleotides read TGTGCCACCAGTGGACGGACAGGGAAGAACGAAAAACTGTTTTTT. Protein: CATSGRTGKNEKLFF.

The chain is built from TRBV5-1 and TRBJ2-3; TRBD2 is a possible D gene (5 bases). Trimming pared 0 bases from V and 0 bases from J, leaving 14 bases between. The length of the CDR3 is 17 residues. Germline CDR1 SGHRS, CDR2 YFSETQ. The DNA of the CDR3 is TGCGCCAGCAGCTTGGTTCCCAGCGGTAGCAGCACAGATACGCAGTATTTT. Amino acids: CASSLVPSGSSTDTQYF.

In DNA, the CDR3 is TGTGCCAGCAGCCAAGCGATGGCAGGGGGCCTCCTCCACTTT. Translating it yields CASSQAMAGGLLHF. The V gene is TRBV3-1 (or the pseudogene TRBV3-2), the J gene TRBJ1-6; 8 bases align to TRBD1. Germline-derived CDR1 and CDR2 are LGHDT and YNNKEL (reference sequence). The CDR3 is made up of 14 amino acids. J gave up 15 bases and V 1 base, and 8 bases lay outside the gene matches.

J is TRBJ1-2 and V is TRBV5-1, with no clear D. The CDR3 length is 15 residues. Germline assignment: CDR1 SGHRS and CDR2 YFSETQ. The germline V and J ends were trimmed by 2 bases and 3 bases, with 14 bases remaining between them. CDR3 amino acids: CASSFDPIGDYGYTF. CDR3 DNA sequence: TGCGCCAGCAGCTTTGACCCAATTGGGGACTATGGCTACACCTTC.

The chain is built from TRBV7-2 and TRBJ2-3; D remains ambiguous. The CDR3 is 13 amino acids. V was clipped by 6 bases and J by 0 bases, with 7 bases between them. Germline values: CDR1 SGHTA, CDR2 FQGNSA. This chain's CDR3 is CASRLKSTDTQYF. The CDR3 DNA sequence: TGTGCCAGCAGACTCAAAAGCACAGATACGCAGTATTTT.

The chain employs TRBV13 and TRBJ1-2; D gene uncertain. This CDR3 contains 12 residues. The V gene's germline CDR1 is PRHDT and CDR2 FYEKMQ (reference sequence). The ends were cut back, 3 bases at V and 7 bases at J, with 9 bases in the middle. The CDR3 spells CASSFNAVGYTF. The CDR3 DNA sequence: TGTGCCAGCAGCTTTAACGCGGTTGGCTACACCTTC.

The CDR3 nucleotides are TGTGCCAGCAGTTTATCAACAGGGAACATGAACACTGAAGCTTTCTTT. Translation: CASSLSTGNMNTEAFF. The rearrangement uses TRBV6-5 and TRBJ1-1; tentatively, D is TRBD1 (6 bases). V lost 4 bases and J 0 bases, leaving 15 bases between the germline ends. Germline CDR1 is MNHEY and CDR2 is SVGAGI. The CDR3 totals 16 residues.

This chain uses TRBV7-9 with TRBJ1-5, with TRBD1 identical over 7 bases. V dropped 1 base and J dropped 0; count of bases not matched to a gene: 9. The CDR3 contains 18 residues. Germline CDR1 SEHNR, CDR2 FQNEAQ (reference sequence). CDR3 sequence reads: CASSLVGTATYSNQPQHF. The CDR3 coding sequence is TGTGCCAGCAGCTTAGTAGGGACAGCAACTTATAGCAATCAGCCCCAGCATTTT.

The rearrangement links TRBV11-2 to TRBJ2-1; 7 bases map to TRBD1. This CDR3 contains 14 residues. Germline lookup yields CDR1 SGHAT and CDR2 FQNNGV. The ends lost 3 bases at V and 5 bases at J; junction bases unmatched: 4. The CDR3 is CASSLGQIDNEQFF. CDR3 DNA sequence: TGTGCCAGCAGCTTGGGACAGATTGACAATGAGCAGTTCTTC.

The CDR3 loop reads CASRDREVEKLFF. The CDR3 DNA reads TGTGCCAGTAGGGACAGGGAAGTTGAAAAACTGTTTTTT. V gene TRBV19 combines with J gene TRBJ1-4; TRBD1 aligns across 8 bases. The CDR3 spans 13 residues. Per germline, CDR1 LNHDA and CDR2 SQIVND (reference sequence). Germline trimming cut 6 bases from V and 7 bases from J; bases unmatched to any gene: 4.

This clone was observed a single time. This sequence joins TRBV3-1 (or the pseudogene TRBV3-2) and TRBJ1-3; 7 bases map to TRBD1. This CDR3 region has 14 residues. From germline, CDR1 is LGHDT and CDR2 YNNKEL (reference sequence). V lost 4 bases to trimming and J lost 4 bases; unmatched junction nucleotides: 4. The CDR3 bases are TGTGCCAGCAGCCCTCTCAGGGGGGGAAACACCATATATTTT. Encoded protein: CASSPLRGGNTIYF.

This chain links TRBV29-1 with TRBJ2-7; D is undetermined. Germline V gene lookup returns CDR1 SQVTM and CDR2 ANQGSEA. Between the trimmed V and J ends, which lost 6 bases and 3 bases, there was a span of 12 bases. The CDR3 is made up of 12 amino acids. Here the CDR3 DNA reads TGCAGCGTCCGCGGACCCAACTACGAGCAGTACTTC. It encodes CSVRGPNYEQYF.

This rearrangement joins TRBV6-5 to TRBJ2-3; D gene ambiguous. Germline V gene sequence: CDR1 MNHEY, CDR2 SVGAGI. The CDR3 consists of 14 residues. V dropped 6 bases and J dropped 0 bases, with 10 bases sitting between them. CDR3 residues: CASSLDESTDTQYF. CDR3 sequence (DNA): TGTGCCAGCAGCCTGGACGAAAGCACAGATACGCAGTATTTT.

The chain uses TRBV28 and TRBJ2-3; the match to TRBD2 covers 12 bases. Looked up from germline, CDR1 is MDHEN and CDR2 is SYDVKM. The V gene end was trimmed by 7 bases and the J gene end by 1 base; junction bases not matched to a gene: 9. The CDR3 consists of 17 residues. Here the CDR3 DNA reads TGTGCCAGCATCCGGACTAGCGGGACTCGGGGCACAGATACGCAGTATTTT. Translation gives CASIRTSGTRGTDTQYF.